This is a list of T cell receptor beta chains from one sample in a study of T cells in Graves' hyperthyroidism and ophthalmopathy. MiXCR was run by TCRdb on the multiplex PCR reads, yielding one entry per CDR3 protein. The sample carries around 690,000 distinct CDR3 sequences, more than 20% recorded once. What was sequenced was blood. Receptors originate from a man aged 25 to 40 with Graves' ophthalmopathy. The conserved cysteine and the conserved F or W are not part of the CDR3 here.

cdr3_length v_call cdr3_aa
14 TRBV28 GSSFPRDRGVYEQY
13 TRBV27 ASSLGTTMNTEAF
15 TRBV11-2 ASSLEGGRLSGNTIY
12 TRBV12-3/TRBV12-4 ASSYQQGNTEAF
15 TRBV9 ASSVRNQTTGANVLT
13 TRBV6-1 ASSPWGGQGHGYT
11 TRBV12-3/TRBV12-4 ASSLVAMETQY
10 TRBV6-4 ASSISGRVQF
13 TRBV6-9 ASSYLGQQNTEAF
12 TRBV7-9 ASKSQTTNNEQF
11 TRBV9 ASSVYGTGELF
13 TRBV6-2/TRBV6-3 ASSYATGSSYEQY
11 TRBV25-1 ASGWTGADTQY
11 TRBV12-3/TRBV12-4 ASGDLDTDTQY
9 TRBV27 ASSLGGAKF